A single sample gave rise to the 12 T cell receptor beta chains below, sequenced in a study of T-cell reconstitution after alpha-beta-depleted transplantation in children. A library of TCRbeta sequences, prepared with unique molecular identifiers, was generated. TCRdb re-called the PCR reads with MiXCR, one entry per CDR3 protein. The sample yields about 640,000 distinct CDR3 sequences, around 17% seen once. The starting material was PBMCs from the stem cell graft donor, obtained from the stem cell graft. The receptors were sampled from a human donor who donated a stem cell graft to a child with acute myeloid leukemia.

The rearrangement joins TRBV7-9 to TRBJ1-2; TRBD1 is a possible D gene (5 bases). Deletions cut 4 bases from V and 10 bases from J, with 25 bases between. The CDR3 has 16 residues. The germline V gene has CDR1 SEHNR and CDR2 FQNEAQ (reference sequence). This chain's CDR3 is CASSYWIDRLKGIYTF. In DNA, the CDR3 is TGTGCCAGCAGCTATTGGATCGACAGACTGAAGGGAATCTACACCTTC.

The chain joins TRBV3-1 to TRBJ2-2; 8 bases agree with TRBD1. This CDR3 has 16 amino acids. From germline, CDR1 is LGHDT and CDR2 YNNKEL (reference sequence). V trimming: 0 bases; J trimming: 5 bases; junction bases outside the gene matches: 5. CDR3 bases: TGTGCCAGCAGCCAAGACAGGGGGCGAGGAACCGGGGAGCTGTTTTTT. Its protein product is CASSQDRGRGTGELFF.

This rearrangement joins TRBV20-1 to TRBJ1-5, with D possibly matching TRBD1 (5 bases). Germline V gene lookup returns CDR1 DFQATT and CDR2 SNEGSKA (reference sequence). The CDR3 extends over 12 amino acids. V was shortened by 7 bases and J by 4 bases, with 11 bases between the two germline ends. CDR3 sequence (DNA): TGCAGTGGCTGTTGGGGGAATCAGCCCCAGCATTTT. Its protein product is CSGCWGNQPQHF.

This clonotype was counted ten times or more. This chain links TRBV20-1 with TRBJ2-7; D is uncertain. The CDR3 runs to 13 residues. V gave up 5 bases and J gave up 0 bases, with 11 bases separating them. CDR1 DFQATT and CDR2 SNEGSKA come from the germline V gene (reference sequence). Here the CDR3 DNA reads TGCAGTGCTTACGACGGAAGCTCCTACGAGCAGTACTTC. Protein product: CSAYDGSSYEQYF.

This clonotype has at least ten counts. The gene calls are TRBV4-3 and TRBJ1-2; D is undetermined. The length of the CDR3 is 13 residues. With 4 bases removed from V and 8 bases from J, the gap between germline ends came to 14 bases. Germline V gene lookup returns CDR1 LGHNA and CDR2 YSLEER. The CDR3 region is CASSLLEGGGYTF. CDR3 coding DNA: TGCGCCAGCAGCCTCTTGGAGGGTGGAGGCTACACCTTC.

V usage is TRBV7-9 and J usage is TRBJ2-7; D possibly corresponds to TRBD2 (6 bases). Trimming removed 5 bases from V and 6 bases from J, with 20 bases in between. Germline V CDR1 and CDR2: SEHNR, FQNEAQ (reference sequence). The CDR3 has 15 residues. This CDR3 is CASSLGGGAGGEQYV. The CDR3 DNA sequence: TGTGCCAGCAGCCTCGGTGGCGGGGCAGGTGGCGAGCAGTACGTC.

Regarding this clonotype: One junction end disagrees with the germline gene, perhaps due to a read error. This chain links TRBV4-3 with TRBJ1-2, with a tentative D call TRBD1 (5 bases). The CDR3 totals 14 residues. The V gene's germline CDR1 is LGHNA and CDR2 YSLEER. For the CDR3, the DNA is TGCGCCAGCAGTCAAGTACGGGACGCCTATGGCTACACCTTC. It encodes CASSQVRDAYGYTF.

This clonotype was found many times. V and J are TRBV4-3 and TRBJ1-5; perhaps TRBD1 as D (6 bases). Germline values: CDR1 LGHNA, CDR2 YSLEER. The CDR3 is made up of 14 amino acids. V was shortened by 0 bases and J by 7 bases, with 10 bases between the two germline ends. The CDR3 protein is CASSQDDGGQPQHF. The CDR3 nucleotides are TGCGCCAGCAGCCAAGATGACGGGGGCCAGCCCCAGCATTTT.

This clonotype has only a few counts. The V and J genes are TRBV11-2 and TRBJ2-3; 12 bases agree with TRBD2. This CDR3 comprises 21 residues. Germline trimming cut 0 bases from V and 0 bases from J; bases unmatched to any gene: 13. CDR1 and CDR2 from the germline V gene are SGHAT and FQNNGV. CDR3 in amino acids: CASSLDPGLAGFRHSTDTQYF. CDR3 DNA sequence: TGTGCCAGCAGCTTAGACCCTGGACTAGCGGGGTTCCGGCATAGCACAGATACGCAGTATTTT. The whole variable domain, filled in from reference TRBV11-2 and TRBJ2-3, reads EAGVAQSPRYKIIEKRQSVAFWCNPISGHATLYWYQQILGQGPKLLIQFQNNGVVDDSQLPKDRFSAERLKGVDSTLKIQPAKLEDSAVYLCASSLDPGLAGFRHSTDTQYFGPGTRLTVL.

This clonotype has more than one count but fewer than ten. The V gene is TRBV5-1, the J gene TRBJ2-1; the match to TRBD1 covers 10 bases. The CDR3 is made up of 15 amino acids. CDR1 and CDR2 from the germline V gene are SGHRS and YFSETQ. The J segment lost 5 bases and the V segment lost 7 bases, leaving 9 bases of the junction unmatched. DNA for the CDR3: TGCGCCAGCGGCCGAGACGGACAGGGGGACAATGAGCAGTTCTTC. As protein: CASGRDGQGDNEQFF.

This clonotype came up a few times. CDR3 nucleotides: TGTGCCAGCAGTTTATGGCAGTACACAGATACGCAGTATTTT. It encodes CASSLWQYTDTQYF. The chain joins TRBV28 to TRBJ2-3; no clear D gene. Trimming took 0 bases from V and 2 from J, leaving 6 bases between them. From germline, CDR1 is MDHEN and CDR2 SYDVKM. CDR3 length: 14 residues.

This rearrangement joins TRBV10-3 to TRBJ2-3, with 7 bases identical to TRBD2. The CDR3 totals 16 residues. CDR1 and CDR2 (germline): ENHRY, SYGVKD. The V gene end was trimmed by 9 bases and the J gene end by 4 bases; junction bases not matched to a gene: 16. The CDR3 is CAIARGDLGGADTQYF. CDR3 sequence (DNA): TGTGCCATAGCCCGGGGGGACCTCGGTGGGGCAGATACGCAGTATTTT.